Listed below are T cell receptor beta chains from one sample, sequenced in a study of cytomegalovirus exposure and HLA in healthy donors. Some clones are missing from TCRdb's copy, which holds only in-frame ones; the method was immunoSEQ multiplex PCR. The sample contains some 99,000 clones, about 74% of which appear only once. Material for sequencing was PBMCs. Receptor source: a female donor in good health and CMV-seronegative. CDR3s include the opening cysteine and the closing phenylalanine or tryptophan. The D gene is left open where the match is weak. A row's size may be missing; if present it is once, few, many or a size class.

J gene,CDR3 length,clone size,D gene,V gene,CDR3 DNA,CDR3 protein
TRBJ2-7,12,-,-,TRBV19,TGTGCCAGTAGTATCTCAGGCTACGAGCAGTACTTC,CASSISGYEQYF
TRBJ2-5,14,-,-,TRBV6-4,TGTGCCAGCAGTGACGGAGGGCCCCAAGAGACCCAGTACTTC,CASSDGGPQETQYF
TRBJ1-2,19,-,-,TRBV2,TGTGCCAGCAATACAGCTTCGGACGGTTCAGGGCCCAGACAGGACGGTAACACCTTC,CASNTASDGSGPRQDGNTF
TRBJ2-7,18,-,TRBD2,TRBV4-1,TGCGCCAGCAGCCAGTTAACCGGGACTAGCTTCGGACCCTACGAGCAGTACTTC,CASSQLTGTSFGPYEQYF
TRBJ1-5,15,-,-,TRBV15,TGTGCCACCAGCAGAGTACAGGGCGGGAATCAGCCCCAGCATTTT,CATSRVQGGNQPQHF
TRBJ1-6,8,once,-,TRBV25-1,TGTGCCAGCCAACCCCTCCACTTT,CASQPLHF
TRBJ2-7,15,-,TRBD2,TRBV9,TGTGCCAGCAGCGCGAGCGGGATTAGCTCCTACGAGCAGTACTTC,CASSASGISSYEQYF
TRBJ1-1,13,-,-,TRBV30,TGTGCCTGGGTGGGACACTTGAACACTGAAGCTTTCTTT,CAWVGHLNTEAFF
TRBJ1-5,13,-,TRBD1,TRBV6-5,TGTGCCAGCAGTACAGGGGGGCGTCAGCCCCAGCATTTT,CASSTGGRQPQHF
TRBJ2-5,15,once,TRBD1,TRBV5-4,TGTGCCAGCAGCTCCCAGGGGGCATCTATAGAGACCCAGTACTTC,CASSSQGASIETQYF
TRBJ2-7,16,-,TRBD2,TRBV11-2,TGTGCCAGCAGCTTAGCCCCAGGCGGGAGAGGCCACGAGCAGTACTTC,CASSLAPGGRGHEQYF
TRBJ2-1,15,-,TRBD2,TRBV14,TGTGCCAGCAGCCAAGGGATTAGCGGGGGTGAGGGGCAGTTCTTC,CASSQGISGGEGQFF
TRBJ2-3,17,-,TRBD2,TRBV5-1,TGCGCCAGCAGCTTGGGGGGAACTAGCGGAATCACAGATACGCAGTATTTT,CASSLGGTSGITDTQYF
TRBJ1-2,15,-,-,TRBV21-1,TGTGCCAGCAGTAACCGGGACAGGGGGCGAGGAGGCTACACCTTC,CASSNRDRGRGGYTF